Listed here is a single T cell receptor beta chain. Its antigen is still unknown. The entry originates in a study of T cell responses to AZD1222 COVID-19 vaccine. Notes on the study in general: Repertoires were obtained only post-peak T cell response. Donor demographics were predominantly white British with a female majority; clonal diversity may be underestimated.

The CDR3 has 13 residues. V was pared by 6 bases and J by 0 bases, with 8 bases between. Germline V CDR1 and CDR2: MNHEY, SVGAGI. TCRdb's table, derived via immunoSEQ multiplex PCR, lists solely in-frame clones and lacks some. The sample records about 76,000 clones, 65% to 80% being singletons. V and J are TRBV6-5 and TRBJ1-1, with a possible D match to TRBD1 (5 bases). The receptor comes from an adult who received the MenACWY meningococcal vaccine as a control. Sequenced material: peripheral blood, taken 28 days after the second dose of the MenACWY control vaccine. CDR3 in amino acids: CASRGPMNTEAFF. The CDR3 bases are TGTGCCAGCAGGGGACCGATGAACACTGAAGCTTTCTTT.